The sequence of this TCR beta chain was determined in a study of blood T cell repertoires in COVID-19 (dated by TCRdb to 2019 to 2021). At the level of the whole study: The collaborator samples originated in the United States, Italy and Spain and spanned the acute and convalescent phases of COVID-19. The material from the prospective study consisted of cDNA or gDNA derived from T cells, B-cell-depleted T cells, or PBMCs. The dataset comprised deeply sampled blood TCRbeta repertoires from subjects exposed to, actively infected with, or recovered from COVID-19. A freely available public database, intended as a resource for researchers studying the immune response to SARS-CoV-2, is where the repertoires were released. Samples were obtained from the ongoing ImmuneRACE study (first 160 participants) and from about 1,300 subjects provided by 6 global collaborators. The sample metadata nearly always contained a de-identified subject ID, COVID-19 status, age in years and sex. Where available, HLA class I and class II types were obtained from metadata supplied by the sample provider rather than from assay-based typing.

Points the paper makes about the study in general: How much clinical and demographic metadata was included differed by source and by participant, and the metadata was provided uncurated.

To note about this clone: Its antigen remains unidentified. No base qualities exist here, and no much larger clone lies one base off it.

Each collaborating institution followed its own protocols to collect whole blood in K2EDTA tubes. For TCRbeta analysis, collaborators shipped samples as frozen whole blood, isolated PBMCs, or DNA extracted from either of those sample types. TCRbeta CDR3 regions were amplified from genomic DNA using the immunoSEQ Assay, a bias-controlled multiplex PCR. As for how the authors treated the data: The number of nucleated cells in each sample was estimated from the amplification of reference gene primers within the assay. To quantify the absolute abundance of each unique TCRbeta CDR3 rearrangement, sequence reads were collapsed and filtered. Productive Simpson clonality was computed per sample as the square root of Simpson's diversity index over productive rearrangements. TCRdb provides this immuneACCESS table in a form limited to in-frame rearrangements. Some clones are lacking; in checked studies, under half of them reflect an unresolved V gene, and why the rest are absent is not known. V and J calls and clone size are given by that table; D and trimming were obtained from the DNA. The table for this sample lists around 62,000 clones; roughly 90% of them were counted only once. The ten largest clones capture roughly 1.2% of the sample.

Sequenced input: peripheral blood. This clonotype originated in a woman aged 60-70 years with acute or convalescent COVID-19.

The DNA sequence is as follows: TGCGCCAGCAGTCGAGCGACAGGGGGCGCCTACGAGCAGTACGTC. The translation is CASSRATGGAYEQYV. Rearrangement joined TRBV5-1 to TRBJ2-7; the junction holds 10 bases that match TRBD1. According to the germline V gene, CDR1 reads SGHRS and CDR2 reads YFSETQ. The CDR3 runs 15 residues from the cysteine to the valine. The entry retains the CDR3 DNA only, 45 bases that are in frame from base 1. The germline V end is reduced by 5 bases and the J end by 2 bases; junction bases left unmatched: 7.